Listed here is a single TCR beta chain. Its cognate antigen is unknown. V lost 7 bases to trimming and J lost 0 bases, with 13 bases between them. This CDR3 contains 15 residues. Germline CDR1 and CDR2: ENHRY and SYGVKD. Primers: 60 Vbeta forward and 13 Jbeta reverse. Produced via immunoSEQ multiplex PCR; TCRdb's table is partial and in-frame only. Among about 96,000 clones listed, about four fifths were seen once. These data belong to a study of cytomegalovirus exposure and HLA in healthy donors. Points from the study as a whole: The Asian-associated ancestry cluster reportedly had fewer N-insertions than the roughly 670-donor mean in a later analysis. CMV antigen specificity was confirmed in vitro for three CMV-associated chains. Sequences of the TCR beta chain were said to predict the HLA-A and HLA-B alleles of most subjects accurately.

Every donor was a healthy person donating bone marrow. Sequencing was carried out using PBMCs. The receptor was isolated from a female donor in good health and CMV-seropositive. The gene calls are TRBV10-3 and TRBJ1-3; TRBD1 is a possible D gene (6 bases). This chain's CDR3 is CAITSGDLSGNTIYF. In DNA, the CDR3 is TGTGCCATCACCTCAGGGGATCTCTCTGGAAACACCATATATTTT.